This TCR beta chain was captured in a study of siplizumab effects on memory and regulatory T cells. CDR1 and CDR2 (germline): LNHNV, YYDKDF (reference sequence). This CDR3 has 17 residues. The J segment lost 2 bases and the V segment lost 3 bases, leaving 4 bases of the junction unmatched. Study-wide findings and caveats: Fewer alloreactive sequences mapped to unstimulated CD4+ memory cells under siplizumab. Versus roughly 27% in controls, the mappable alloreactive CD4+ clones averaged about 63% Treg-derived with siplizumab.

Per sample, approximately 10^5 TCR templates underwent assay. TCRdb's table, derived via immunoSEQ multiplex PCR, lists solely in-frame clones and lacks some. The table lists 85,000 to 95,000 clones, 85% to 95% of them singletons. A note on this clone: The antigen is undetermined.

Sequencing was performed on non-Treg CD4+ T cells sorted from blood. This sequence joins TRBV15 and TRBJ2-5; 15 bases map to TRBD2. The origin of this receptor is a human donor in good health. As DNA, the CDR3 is TGTGCCACCAGCAGGGGACTAGCGGGAGGTTTACAAGAGACCCAGTACTTC. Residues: CATSRGLAGGLQETQYF.